Each of the 9 T cell receptor beta chains below was sequenced from the same sample in a study of T cell repertoires in cytomegalovirus infection. Using its own MiXCR run on the reads, TCRdb lists one record per CDR3 protein. The profile shows some 100,000 distinct CDR3 sequences, under 25% of them singletons. Material for sequencing was CD8+ T cells from PBMCs. The receptors derive from a human donor in good health (CMV status not recorded). Some clones in this sample may be carry-over from other donors' samples.

This rearrangement joins TRBV27 to TRBJ2-7; the D gene is possibly TRBD1 (6 bases). The CDR3 is 15 amino acids. Germline CDR1 is MNHEY and CDR2 is SMNVEV (reference sequence). V lost 3 bases, J lost 0 bases, and 12 bases lay in between. The CDR3 DNA reads TGTGCCAGCAGTTTCTCACAGGGCAACTCCTACGAGCAGTACTTC. Translation: CASSFSQGNSYEQYF.

This clonotype was picked up a small number of times. The CDR3 protein is CASSPTTGGKETQYF. As DNA, the CDR3 is TGTGCCAGCAGTCCCACGACAGGGGGGAAAGAGACCCAGTACTTC. The chain recombines TRBV12-3 or TRBV12-4 with TRBJ2-5, with 9 positions matching TRBD1. The CDR3 covers 15 residues. The V and J ends lost 5 bases and 3 bases, in that order; junction bases with no gene match: 7.

The gene calls are TRBV19 and TRBJ1-5, with 8 positions matching TRBD1. The CDR3 consists of 14 residues. With 1 base clipped from V and 4 bases from J, the junction kept 0 bases outside the gene matches. Germline loops: CDR1 LNHDA, CDR2 SQIVND (reference sequence). The CDR3 nucleotides are TGTGCCAGTAGTATAGGGACAGGGAATCAGCCCCAGCATTTT. Translating it yields CASSIGTGNQPQHF.

The chain couples TRBV12-3 or TRBV12-4 to TRBJ1-3; 12 bases agree with TRBD1. V shed 5 bases and J 4 bases; nucleotides not matched to a gene: 6. This CDR3 is 16 amino acids long. CDR3 in DNA: TGTGCCAGCAGTAACCGGGACAGGGGGCTCGGAAACACCATATATTTT. Protein: CASSNRDRGLGNTIYF.

The chain links TRBV11-3 to TRBJ2-4; TRBD1 agrees at 9 bases. The CDR3 length is 15 residues. Germline V lookup: CDR1 SGHNT, CDR2 YENEEA. The V and J ends lost 3 bases and 9 bases, in that order; junction bases with no gene match: 9. In DNA, the CDR3 is TGTGCCAGCAGCTTGCCCGGGACAGGGTTGGGCATTCAGTACTTC. Translation gives CASSLPGTGLGIQYF.

Worth noting for this clonotype: At one end, the junction sequence differs from germline, possibly due to a read error. The CDR3 DNA reads TGTGCCACCCCGGGGGTGACAGGTACGCAGTATTTT. The encoded protein is CATPGVTGTQYF. V usage is TRBV7-9 and J usage is TRBJ2-3, with D possibly being TRBD1 or TRBD2 (6 bases each). The CDR3 runs to 12 residues. The germline V gene encodes CDR1 SEHNR and CDR2 FQNEAQ (reference sequence).

J is TRBJ2-7 and V is TRBV19, with a tentative D call TRBD1 (5 bases). This CDR3 contains 11 residues. V was shortened by 3 bases and J by 6 bases, with 6 bases between the two germline ends. Germline V gene data show CDR1 as LNHDA and CDR2 as SQIVND (reference sequence). The CDR3 region has the DNA TGTGCCAGTAGTATGGGGCCCGAGCAGTACTTC. This sequence encodes CASSMGPEQYF. Supplemented by reference TRBV19 and TRBJ2-7, the full variable domain reads DGGITQSPKYLFRKEGQNVTLSCEQNLNHDAMYWYRQDPGQGLRLIYYSQIVNDFQKGDIAEGYSVSREKKESFPLTVTSAQKNPTAFYLCASSMGPEQYFGPGTRLTVT.

This rearrangement joins TRBV5-1 to TRBJ2-1, with D maybe TRBD1 (6 bases). V lost 3 bases and J 7 bases, leaving 26 bases between the germline ends. The CDR3 consists of 18 residues. Germline V gene sequence: CDR1 SGHRS, CDR2 YFSETQ. The CDR3: CASSSQGGVRARRNEQFF. The CDR3 nucleotides are TGCGCCAGCAGCTCCCAAGGGGGAGTTCGGGCTAGAAGGAATGAGCAGTTCTTC.

This clonotype was seen only once. The CDR3 sequence: CAWNPRDANEKLFF. The CDR3 region has the DNA TGTGCCTGGAATCCAAGAGATGCTAATGAAAAACTGTTTTTT. The chain is built from TRBV30 and TRBJ1-4, with D unclear. This CDR3 has 14 residues. The V gene lost 4 bases and the J gene lost 3 bases, with 12 bases spanning the gap. In germline, CDR1 is GTSNPN, CDR2 SVGIG (reference sequence).